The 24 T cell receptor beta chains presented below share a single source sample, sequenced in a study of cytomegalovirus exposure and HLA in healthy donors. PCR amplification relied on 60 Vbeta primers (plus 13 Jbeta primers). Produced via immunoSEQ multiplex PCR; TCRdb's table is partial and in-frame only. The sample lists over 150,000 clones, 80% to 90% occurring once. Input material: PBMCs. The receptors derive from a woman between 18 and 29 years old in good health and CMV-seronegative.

In nucleotides, the CDR3 is TGTGCCAGCAGTGCAGTGTTTCACGGGGAGCTGTTTTTT. Translated: CASSAVFHGELFF. The chain combines TRBV6-1 with TRBJ2-2; D gene unclear. V was shortened by 4 bases and J by 7 bases, with 10 bases between the two germline ends. Germline V gives CDR1 MNHNS, CDR2 SASEGT. The CDR3 extends over 13 amino acids.

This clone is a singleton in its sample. The CDR3 nucleotides are TGTGCCACCAGCAGAGGGACAGAAGAGACCCAGTACTTC. Protein sequence: CATSRGTEETQYF. The rearrangement uses TRBV15 and TRBJ2-5; D is possibly TRBD1 (6 bases). Per the germline V gene, CDR1 is LNHNV and CDR2 is YYDKDF (reference sequence). V lost 1 base and J lost 3, with 6 bases in between. This CDR3 has 13 residues.

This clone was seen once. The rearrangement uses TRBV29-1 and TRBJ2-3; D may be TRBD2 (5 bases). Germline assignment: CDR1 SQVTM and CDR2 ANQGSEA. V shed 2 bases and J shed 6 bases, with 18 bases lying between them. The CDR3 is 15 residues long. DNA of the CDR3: TGCAGCGTTGAATATTCGGCGGCACGAGGGGATACGCAGTATTTT. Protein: CSVEYSAARGDTQYF.

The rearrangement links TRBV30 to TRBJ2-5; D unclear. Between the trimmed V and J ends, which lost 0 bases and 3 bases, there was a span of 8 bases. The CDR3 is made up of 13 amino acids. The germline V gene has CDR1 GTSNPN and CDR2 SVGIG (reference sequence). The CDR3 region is CAWSVGGEETQYF. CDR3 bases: TGTGCCTGGAGTGTCGGCGGAGAAGAGACCCAGTACTTC. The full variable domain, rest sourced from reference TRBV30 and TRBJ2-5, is SQTIHQWPATLVQPVGSPLSLECTVEGTSNPNLYWYRQAAGRGLQLLFYSVGIGQISSEVPQNLSASRPQDRQFILSSKKLLLSDSGFYLCAWSVGGEETQYFGPGTRLLVL.

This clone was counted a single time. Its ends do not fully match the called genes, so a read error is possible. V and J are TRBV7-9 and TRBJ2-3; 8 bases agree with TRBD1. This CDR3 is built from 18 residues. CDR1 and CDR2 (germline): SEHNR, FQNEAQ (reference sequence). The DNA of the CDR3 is TGTTCCAGCAGCTTTCCCCACGGGACAGGCTCTAGCACAGATACGCAGTATTTT. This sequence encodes CSSSFPHGTGSSTDTQYF.

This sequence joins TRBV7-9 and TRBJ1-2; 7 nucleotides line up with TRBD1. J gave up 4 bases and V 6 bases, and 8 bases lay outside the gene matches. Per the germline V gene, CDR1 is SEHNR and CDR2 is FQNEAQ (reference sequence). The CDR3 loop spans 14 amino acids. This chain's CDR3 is CASRRQGDGYGYTF. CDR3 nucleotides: TGTGCCAGCAGGCGACAGGGCGACGGCTATGGCTACACCTTC.

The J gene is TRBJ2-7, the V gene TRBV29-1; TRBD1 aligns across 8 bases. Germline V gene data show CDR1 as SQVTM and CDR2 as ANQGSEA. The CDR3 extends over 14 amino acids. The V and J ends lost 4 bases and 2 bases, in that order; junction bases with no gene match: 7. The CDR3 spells CSVVLGQDPYEQYF. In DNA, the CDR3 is TGCAGCGTTGTTCTGGGACAGGATCCCTACGAGCAGTACTTC.

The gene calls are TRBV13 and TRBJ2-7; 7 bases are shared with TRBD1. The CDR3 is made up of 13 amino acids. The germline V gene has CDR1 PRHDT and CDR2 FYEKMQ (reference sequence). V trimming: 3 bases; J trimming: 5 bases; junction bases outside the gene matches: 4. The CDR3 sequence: CASSLDRTHEQYF. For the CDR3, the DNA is TGTGCCAGCAGCTTGGACAGGACCCACGAGCAGTACTTC.

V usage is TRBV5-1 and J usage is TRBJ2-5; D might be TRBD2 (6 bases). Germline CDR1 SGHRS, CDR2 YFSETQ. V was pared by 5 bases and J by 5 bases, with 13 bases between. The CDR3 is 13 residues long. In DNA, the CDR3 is TGCGCCAGCAGGGGGGAGGCTTTTGAGACCCAGTACTTC. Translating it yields CASRGEAFETQYF. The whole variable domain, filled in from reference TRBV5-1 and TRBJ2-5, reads KAGVTQTPRYLIKTRGQQVTLSCSPISGHRSVSWYQQTPGQGLQFLFEYFSETQRNKGNFPGRFSGRQFSNSRSEMNVSTLELGDSALYLCASRGEAFETQYFGPGTRLLVL.

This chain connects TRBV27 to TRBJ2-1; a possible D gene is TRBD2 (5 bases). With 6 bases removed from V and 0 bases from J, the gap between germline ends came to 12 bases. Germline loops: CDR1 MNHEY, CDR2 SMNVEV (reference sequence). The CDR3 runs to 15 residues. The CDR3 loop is CASRETTSSYNEQFF. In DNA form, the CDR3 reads TGTGCCAGCAGGGAGACTACGAGCTCCTACAATGAGCAGTTCTTC.

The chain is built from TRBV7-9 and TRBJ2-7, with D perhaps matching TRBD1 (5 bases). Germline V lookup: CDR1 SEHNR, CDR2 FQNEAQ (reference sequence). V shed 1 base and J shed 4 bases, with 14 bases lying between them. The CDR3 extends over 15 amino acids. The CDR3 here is CASSLVQGVPYEQYF. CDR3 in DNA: TGTGCCAGCAGCTTAGTCCAAGGGGTACCGTACGAGCAGTACTTC.

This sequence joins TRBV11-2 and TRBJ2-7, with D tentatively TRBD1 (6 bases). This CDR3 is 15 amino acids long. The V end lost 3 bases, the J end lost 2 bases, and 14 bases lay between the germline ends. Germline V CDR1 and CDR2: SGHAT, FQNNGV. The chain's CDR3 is CASSFFSRGPYEQYF. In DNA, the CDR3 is TGTGCCAGCAGCTTCTTTTCCAGGGGCCCCTACGAGCAGTACTTC.

The CDR3 region has the DNA TGTGCCAGCAGTACAGGCACTGCTAACTATGGCTACACCTTC. It yields the protein CASSTGTANYGYTF. The V gene is TRBV2, the J gene TRBJ1-2, with D possibly TRBD1 on 5 matching bases. Germline values: CDR1 SNHLY, CDR2 FYNNEI. CDR3 length: 14 amino acids. Trimming left V 5 bases short and J 0 bases short, with 10 bases between.

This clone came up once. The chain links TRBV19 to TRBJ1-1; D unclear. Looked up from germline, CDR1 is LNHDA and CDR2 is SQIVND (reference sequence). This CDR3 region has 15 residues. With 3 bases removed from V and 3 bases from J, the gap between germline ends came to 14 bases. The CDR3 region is CASSILRGLDTEAFF. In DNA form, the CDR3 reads TGTGCCAGTAGTATTCTGAGAGGGTTGGACACTGAAGCTTTCTTT. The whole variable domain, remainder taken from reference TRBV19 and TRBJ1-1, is DGGITQSPKYLFRKEGQNVTLSCEQNLNHDAMYWYRQDPGQGLRLIYYSQIVNDFQKGDIAEGYSVSREKKESFPLTVTSAQKNPTAFYLCASSILRGLDTEAFFGQGTRLTVV.

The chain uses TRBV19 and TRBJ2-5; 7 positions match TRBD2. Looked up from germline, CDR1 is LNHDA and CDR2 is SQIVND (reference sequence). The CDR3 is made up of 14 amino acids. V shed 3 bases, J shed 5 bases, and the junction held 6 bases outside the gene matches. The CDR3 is CASSIWREQETQYF. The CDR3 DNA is TGTGCCAGTAGTATTTGGCGGGAGCAGGAGACCCAGTACTTC.

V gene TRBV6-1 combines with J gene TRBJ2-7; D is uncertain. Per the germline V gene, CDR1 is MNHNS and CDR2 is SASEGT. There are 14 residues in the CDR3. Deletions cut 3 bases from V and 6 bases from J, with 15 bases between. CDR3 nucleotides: TGTGCCAGCAGTGAGCGTGCGCCCGTCGCCGAGCAGTACTTC. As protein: CASSERAPVAEQYF.

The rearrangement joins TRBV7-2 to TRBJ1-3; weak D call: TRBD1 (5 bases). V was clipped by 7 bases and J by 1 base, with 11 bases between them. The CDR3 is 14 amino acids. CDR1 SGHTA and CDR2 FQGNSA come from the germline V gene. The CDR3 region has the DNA TGTGCCAGCATCATGGGGCCATCTGGAAACACCATATATTTT. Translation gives CASIMGPSGNTIYF.

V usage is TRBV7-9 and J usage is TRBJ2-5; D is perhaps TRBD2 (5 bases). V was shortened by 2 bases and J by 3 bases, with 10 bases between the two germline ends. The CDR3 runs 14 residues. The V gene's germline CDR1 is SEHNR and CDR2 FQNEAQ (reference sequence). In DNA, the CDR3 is TGTGCCAGCAGCTTACCCCGGGGAAAAGAGACCCAGTACTTC. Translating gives CASSLPRGKETQYF.

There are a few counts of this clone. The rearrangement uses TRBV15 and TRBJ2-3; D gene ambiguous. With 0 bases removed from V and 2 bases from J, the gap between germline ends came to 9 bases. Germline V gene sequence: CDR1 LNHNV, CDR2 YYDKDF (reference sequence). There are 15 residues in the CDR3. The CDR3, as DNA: TGTGCCACCAGCAGAGATCGCGCGGACACAGATACGCAGTATTTT. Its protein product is CATSRDRADTDTQYF.

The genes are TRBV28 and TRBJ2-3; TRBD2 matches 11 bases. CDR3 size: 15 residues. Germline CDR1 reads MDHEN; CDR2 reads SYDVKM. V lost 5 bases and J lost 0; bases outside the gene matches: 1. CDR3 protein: CASSRTSGSTDTQYF. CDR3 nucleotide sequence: TGTGCCAGCAGTCGGACTAGCGGGAGCACAGATACGCAGTATTTT.

The CDR3 nucleotides are TGTGCCAGTAGTAGAACTAGCGCAGAGACCCAGTACTTC. It is translated as CASSRTSAETQYF. The rearrangement links TRBV19 to TRBJ2-5; 7 bases fit TRBD2. Per germline, CDR1 LNHDA and CDR2 SQIVND (reference sequence). CDR3 length: 13 residues. Trimming cost V 4 bases and J 4 bases; bases outside gene matches: 3.

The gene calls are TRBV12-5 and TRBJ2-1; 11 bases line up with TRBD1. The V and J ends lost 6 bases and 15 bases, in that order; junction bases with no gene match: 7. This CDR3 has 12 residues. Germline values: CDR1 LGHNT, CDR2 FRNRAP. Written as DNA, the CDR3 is TGTGCTAGTGGCAGAGGACAGGGGGCTCCGTTCTTC. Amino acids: CASGRGQGAPFF.

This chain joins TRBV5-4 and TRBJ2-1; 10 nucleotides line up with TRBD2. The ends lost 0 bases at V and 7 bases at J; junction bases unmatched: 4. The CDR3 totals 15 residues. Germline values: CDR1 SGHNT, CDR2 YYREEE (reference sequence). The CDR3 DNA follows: TGTGCCAGCAGCTTGGGGCTAGCGGGGGTAAATGAGCAGTTCTTC. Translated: CASSLGLAGVNEQFF.

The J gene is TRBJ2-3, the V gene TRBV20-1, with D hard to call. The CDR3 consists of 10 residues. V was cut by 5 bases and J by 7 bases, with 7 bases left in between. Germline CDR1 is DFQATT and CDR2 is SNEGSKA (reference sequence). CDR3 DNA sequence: TGCAGTGCTGCGATTAATACGCAGTATTTT. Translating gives CSAAINTQYF.